The following is a TCR beta chain sequence with its context. TCRdb redid the calling of the RACE reads with MiXCR, one entry per CDR3 protein. The sample lists about 54,000 distinct CDR3 sequences, about 10% occurring once. Germline CDR1 SGHTA, CDR2 FQGNSA. V gave up 1 base and J gave up 7 bases, with 10 bases separating them. There are 13 residues in the CDR3. The data belong to a study of human T cells and chemical hapten exposure. Time point defined: patch test 2, 6 weeks after DPC sensitization. Described treatment: therapeutic diphenylcyclopropenone sensitization with weekly scalp DPC. The sequence was collected from a woman in her fifties or sixties with alopecia areata. Some clones in this sample may be carry-over from other donors' samples. Sequencing was performed on whole blood, taken in connection with sensitization to the hapten diphenylcyclopropenone (DPC). The chain combines TRBV7-2 with TRBJ1-2; D is unresolved. CDR3 sequence reads: CASSLGRETGYTF. The CDR3 region has the DNA TGTGCCAGCAGCTTAGGAAGGGAAACTGGCTACACCTTC.